The source of this TCR beta chain is a study of control samples from healthy donors and cancer patients. Generated by immunoSEQ multiplex PCR, the TCRdb table keeps only in-frame clones and is missing some. Seen here are fewer than 200,000 clones, around 90% observed once, and the top ten hold approximately 12%. The sequenced material came from blood. The clonotype was recovered from a man aged 25-40 years in good health.

The CDR3 sequence is CASSFPGARRGEAFF. The CDR3 DNA follows: TGTGCCAGCAGCTTCCCCGGGGCCCGAAGGGGTGAAGCTTTCTTT. J is TRBJ1-1 and V is TRBV11-1; weak D call: TRBD1 (5 bases). V was cut by 3 bases and J by 7 bases, with 18 bases left in between. In germline, CDR1 is SGHAT, CDR2 FQDESV (reference sequence). This CDR3 has 15 residues.